This entry features one T cell receptor beta chain sequence. Its antigen is still unknown. Repertoires were generated with immunoSEQ multiplex PCR, while TCRdb's copy carries only in-frame clones and drops some. The table shows about 240,000 clones, with about 83% occurring only once. This specimen belongs to a study of cytomegalovirus exposure and HLA in healthy donors. Across the whole study: The use of the same platform for the 120 validation repertoires and the 600 to 800 first-cohort repertoires was reported by a later analysis.

Findings and limits, study-wide: There were under 200 TCR beta chains listed as cytomegalovirus-associated. Despite most TCR sequences being rare, some public TCRs occurred in many donors. Accounts indicate the classifier identified cytomegalovirus status with strong specificity and sensitivity.

V was pared by 7 bases and J by 7 bases, with 10 bases of the junction left unmatched. Germline V lookup: CDR1 MNHNS, CDR2 SASEGT. The CDR3 is 13 amino acids. Sample: PBMCs. The sequence derives from a man aged 18 to 29 in good health and CMV-seronegative. The chain couples TRBV6-1 to TRBJ2-7, with 7 bases fitting TRBD2. The CDR3 protein is CASKRSAAGEQYF. The CDR3 DNA is TGTGCCAGCAAACGGAGTGCAGCGGGAGAGCAGTACTTC.